This TCR beta chain was captured in a study of blood T cell repertoires in COVID-19. Sequencing used immunoSEQ multiplex PCR; TCRdb keeps in-frame clones, though not all of them. The repertoire holds 95,000 to 150,000 clones, with more than 75% as singletons. This clone came up once. CDR1 and CDR2 (germline): SGHDT, YYEEEE. V lost 1 base to trimming and J lost 3 bases, with 8 bases between them. The CDR3 spans 14 residues. This clonotype was obtained from a human donor in a cohort sampled during active COVID-19. The sample taken for sequencing was peripheral blood. V gene TRBV5-6 combines with J gene TRBJ2-1, with a weak D call TRBD1 (6 bases). CDR3 nucleotides: TGTGCCAGCAGCTTGCAGGGGATCTACAATGAGCAGTTCTTC. Its translation is CASSLQGIYNEQFF.